Listed below are T cell receptor beta chains from one sample, sequenced in a study of response to subunit inactivated influenza vaccine. MiXCR, run by TCRdb on the RT-PCR reads, gives a single entry per CDR3 protein. Among roughly 620,000 distinct CDR3 sequences listed, about 11% were seen once. These sequences were also reported in another study, on T cells expressing NK-cell markers.

The sample was PBMCs from blood, taken on the day of vaccination. All receptors derive from a man aged 50 to 60 who received an inactivated influenza vaccine. The CDR3 runs from the conserved cysteine through the conserved F or W. The D gene is left open where the match is weak. Rows give clone size only sometimes, using once, few, many, or a class for an expanded clone.

D	V	J	size	DNA	CDR3
-	TRBV5-6	TRBJ2-5	few	TGTGCCAGCAGCTCCAGACGGATCCAAGAGACCCAGTACTTC	CASSSRRIQETQYF
-	TRBV5-8	TRBJ1-2	few	TGTGCCAGCAGCTTGGGGACCTCCGGAAGAAACACCTTC	CASSLGTSGRNTF
-	TRBV9	TRBJ2-2	few	TGTGCCAGCAGCGTAGCAGTAGGGGGAACCACCGGGGAGCTGTTTTTT	CASSVAVGGTTGELFF
TRBD2	TRBV5-6	TRBJ2-2	-	TGTGCCAGCAGCTTGGCCGGGACTAGCCGCCCAACCGGGGAGCTGATTTTT	CASSLAGTSRPTGELIF
-	TRBV12-3/TRBV12-4	TRBJ2-7	few	TGTGCCAGCAGTTTTTGGAATAAGGCCTACGAGCAGTACTTC	CASSFWNKAYEQYF
-	TRBV20-1	TRBJ2-7	-	TGCAGTGCTAACACGGACATCTTGGAGCAGTACTTC	CSANTDILEQYF
-	TRBV29-1	TRBJ2-7	-	TGCAGCGTTCCGAGCGAGCAGTACTTC	CSVPSEQYF
-	TRBV7-9	TRBJ2-3	-	TGTGCCAGCAGCTCGGCCCCGGGACGAGTCACAGATACGCAGTATTTT	CASSSAPGRVTDTQYF
-	TRBV7-2	TRBJ2-5	-	TGTGCCAGCAGCCCATCCGGGGGGAACAGGGTCGAAGAGACCCAGTACTTC	CASSPSGGNRVEETQYF
-	TRBV28	TRBJ2-5	-	TGTGCCAGCAGTCCGCTGGGGCGCTCGAACCAAGAGACCCAGTACTTC	CASSPLGRSNQETQYF
TRBD1	TRBV7-2	TRBJ2-7	-	TGTGCCAGCAGCTTAGTGAGGGGGCACCTCGAGCAGTACTTC	CASSLVRGHLEQYF
TRBD1	TRBV6-2/TRBV6-3	TRBJ1-6	-	TGTGCCAGTCAGGAGACGGGGACAGAAAATTCACCCCTCCACTTT	CASQETGTENSPLHF
-	TRBV7-2	TRBJ1-5	few	TGTGCCAGCAGCTTAGTCTTGGGTAGGATGAACCAGCCCCAGCATTTT	CASSLVLGRMNQPQHF
-	TRBV4-1	TRBJ2-1	few	TGCGCCAGCAGCCAAACCAAGGTCAGTCAGGGCCATGAGCAGTTCTTC	CASSQTKVSQGHEQFF
-	TRBV7-9	TRBJ2-5	few	TGTGCCAGCAGCTCAATACTCAGACCAGAAGAGACCCAGTACTTC	CASSSILRPEETQYF
-	TRBV3-1	TRBJ2-7	few	TGTGCCAGCAGCTTCCGGGACTTATACGAGCAGTACTTC	CASSFRDLYEQYF
-	TRBV18	TRBJ2-5	-	TGTGCCAGCTCACTTTCCGGACAGCTAACCCAGTACTTC	CASSLSGQLTQYF
TRBD2	TRBV5-1	TRBJ2-7	-	TGCGCCAGCAGCCCTCAAATAGCGGGGGCCTACGAGCAGTACTTC	CASSPQIAGAYEQYF
-	TRBV30	TRBJ2-7	once	TGTGCCTGGAGTCAGGACTCCTACGAGCAGTACTTC	CAWSQDSYEQYF
TRBD1	TRBV5-1	TRBJ2-5	few	TGCGCCAGCAGCCAAGGACAGGCCTTAGAGACCCAGTACTTC	CASSQGQALETQYF
-	TRBV4-1	TRBJ2-7	few	TGCGCCAGCAGCCAAGAACCCCCGGCTAGCTATAACTTCGAGCAGTACTTC	CASSQEPPASYNFEQYF
-	TRBV28	TRBJ1-1	many	TGTGCCAGCAGTTTATCTGGGGAAGCTTTCTTT	CASSLSGEAFF
-	TRBV12-3/TRBV12-4	TRBJ2-1	-	TGTGCCATCCCCAGAGGAGGGGCCAACTACAATGAGCAGTTCTTC	CAIPRGGANYNEQFF
TRBD2	TRBV7-3	TRBJ2-3	few	TGTGCCAGCAGCTCGAGCTGGGCGGGGGACTTGCAGTATTTT	CASSSSWAGDLQYF
TRBD2	TRBV3-1	TRBJ2-6	-	TGTGCCAGCAGCCCCCGGACTAGAGCCAACGTCCTGACTTTC	CASSPRTRANVLTF
-	TRBV27	TRBJ1-2	few	TGTGCCAGCAGTCGCATCGGACAGACTAACTATGGCTACACCTTC	CASSRIGQTNYGYTF
-	TRBV29-1	TRBJ1-3	-	TGCAGCGTTGAAGTTACGGATTATGGAAACACCATATATTTT	CSVEVTDYGNTIYF
-	TRBV10-3	TRBJ2-7	-	TGTGCCATCACCGGAGAGAACTCCTACGAGCAGTACTTC	CAITGENSYEQYF
TRBD1	TRBV28	TRBJ1-1	-	TGTGCCAGCAAAACAGGGGGCGCAGTAGGAACTGAAGCTTTCTTT	CASKTGGAVGTEAFF
-	TRBV18	TRBJ2-1	-	TGTGCCAGCTCACCTAAAGACGGCGAGCAGTTCTTC	CASSPKDGEQFF
-	TRBV30	TRBJ1-1	-	TGTGCCTGGAGTGTACAACAGGGGAACACTGAAGCTTTCTTT	CAWSVQQGNTEAFF
TRBD2	TRBV12-3/TRBV12-4	TRBJ2-1	-	TGTGCCAGCACCGAGGGACTAGTGTACAATGAGCAGTTCTTC	CASTEGLVYNEQFF
-	TRBV5-1	TRBJ1-6	-	TGCGCCAGCAGCCCCAGCTATAGCTCCTATAATTCACCCCTCCACTTT	CASSPSYSSYNSPLHF
-	TRBV15	TRBJ2-5	few	TGTGCCTCGGGGAACAGGAACCAAGAGACCCAGTACTTC	CASGNRNQETQYF
TRBD2	TRBV5-1	TRBJ2-1	-	TGCGCCAGCAGCCCCCGGGCCGGGCCTAGCGGGAGAAGCGCCTACAATGAGCAGTTCTTC	CASSPRAGPSGRSAYNEQFF
TRBD2	TRBV2	TRBJ2-2	-	TGTGCCAGCATCCCCGCGGGGGGGCTTAGCGGGGAGCTGTTTTTT	CASIPAGGLSGELFF
-	TRBV5-1	TRBJ2-3	few	TGCGCCAGCAGCCCGAAAAGGGGAACAGTCCCAGATACGCAGTATTTT	CASSPKRGTVPDTQYF
-	TRBV10-3	TRBJ2-6	few	TGTGCCATCAGTGACCCCGGCGGGGCCAACGTCCTGACTTTC	CAISDPGGANVLTF
-	TRBV11-2	TRBJ2-1	few	TGTGCCAGCGGAAGGGGGGGCCGGATTAATGAGCAGTTCTTC	CASGRGGRINEQFF
-	TRBV10-3	TRBJ2-7	many	TGTGCCATCAGTGAGTCAAGGGTCTCCTACGAGCAGTACTTC	CAISESRVSYEQYF
-	TRBV6-6	TRBJ2-5	many	TGTGCCACCCGTAGTTTGGCCCAAGAGACCCAGTACTTC	CATRSLAQETQYF
-	TRBV12-3/TRBV12-4	TRBJ2-7	many	TGTGCCAGCAGTTTAGACCGCCGCCTCGAGCAGTACTTC	CASSLDRRLEQYF
-	TRBV11-2	TRBJ2-2	-	TGTGCCAGCAGCTTGGGCATAGCCATCGGGGAGCTGTTTTTT	CASSLGIAIGELFF
-	TRBV7-8	TRBJ2-7	many	TGTGCCAGCAGCTTACACTTTGTTCGGTCCAACGAGCAGTACTTC	CASSLHFVRSNEQYF
-	TRBV3-1	TRBJ2-5	-	TGTGCCAGCAGCTCGTCCACAGGGAGGGCAGGAGAGACCCAGTACTTC	CASSSSTGRAGETQYF